The 13 T cell receptor beta chains given below trace back to one sample, sequenced in a study of blood T cells in healthy people across ages. Together with a sample-barcoded 5' primer, a J-beta primer mix was included in a second PCR lasting about 7 to 11 cycles. In TCRdb, the 5' RACE reads were re-called with MiXCR into one record per CDR3 protein. The sample records some 930,000 distinct CDR3 sequences, 25% to 30% being singletons. This same sample was also taken into another study, of T cells of mothers and their children.

Input material: blood. These receptors were collected from a woman between 40 and 50 years old in good health.

Details on this clonotype: A much more abundant neighbour one base away suggests this may be a read error. This chain joins TRBV4-1 and TRBJ2-5; 7 positions match TRBD1. The end of the DNA aligns better with TRBJ2-7, so the J call may be wrong. The CDR3 covers 15 residues. Germline CDR1 is MGHRA and CDR2 is YSYEKL. This CDR3 is CASSAMTGRGLEQYF. The CDR3 DNA reads TGCGCCAGCAGCGCTATGACAGGGCGCGGACTCGAGCAGTACTTC.

V is TRBV4-3 and J is TRBJ2-3; 9 positions agree with TRBD2. CDR3 size: 15 residues. J lost 2 bases, V lost 4 bases, and 4 bases had no gene match. The germline CDR1 and CDR2 sequences are LGHNA and YSLEER. The DNA of the CDR3 is TGCGCCAGCAGCCGACTAGCGGAAAACACAGATACGCAGTATTTT. It yields the protein CASSRLAENTDTQYF.

The chain is built from TRBV20-1 and TRBJ1-3; 9 bases match TRBD1. After removal of 1 base from V and 0 bases from J, the junction contained 10 bases not matched to a gene. The CDR3 loop spans 18 amino acids. CDR1 DFQATT and CDR2 SNEGSKA come from the germline V gene (reference sequence). CDR3 in DNA: TGCAGTGCTAGAGTTGGCCCGGGACAGGGACACTCTGGAAACACCATATATTTT. Translated, it gives CSARVGPGQGHSGNTIYF.

This clonotype was counted a few times. The chain employs TRBV11-2 and TRBJ1-1; D unresolved. V lost 5 bases, J lost 6 bases, and 13 bases lay in between. The germline V gene encodes CDR1 SGHAT and CDR2 FQNNGV. The CDR3 has 13 amino acids. This CDR3 reads CASSGDLWAEAFF. The DNA of the CDR3 is TGTGCCAGCAGCGGTGACCTGTGGGCTGAAGCTTTCTTT.

This sequence joins TRBV4-1 and TRBJ2-5; 11 positions match TRBD2. J lost 5 bases, V lost 0 bases, and 8 bases had no gene match. CDR3 length: 17 amino acids. CDR1 MGHRA and CDR2 YSYEKL come from the germline V gene. The CDR3 nucleotides read TGCGCCAGCAGCCAAGACGGCGCGGCTAGCGGGGGGGAGACCCAGTACTTC. Its protein is CASSQDGAASGGETQYF.

The chain joins TRBV7-8 to TRBJ1-1, with TRBD1 as a possible D gene (6 bases). Trimming shortened V by 5 bases and J by 7 bases, and 11 bases separated the two germline ends. This CDR3 region has 12 residues. The germline V gene encodes CDR1 SGHVS and CDR2 FQNEAQ. The CDR3, as DNA: TGTGCCAGCAGCGATGACAGGAGTGAAGCTTTCTTT. This gives the protein CASSDDRSEAFF.

This clonotype was seen at least ten times. The rearrangement links TRBV6-2 or TRBV6-3 to TRBJ2-7, with unresolved D. This CDR3 contains 12 residues. CDR1 and CDR2 from the germline V gene are MNHEY and SVGEGT. Trimming took off 7 bases at V and 7 bases at J, with 14 bases between the two ends. The CDR3 DNA reads as TGTGCCAGCACCGACCCCCCTCATGAGCAGTACTTC. It codes for CASTDPPHEQYF.

This clonotype was seen many times. The V gene is TRBV2, the J gene TRBJ2-6, with unresolved D. This CDR3 comprises 14 residues. The V end lost 7 bases, the J end lost 2 bases, and 9 bases lay between the germline ends. Germline assignment: CDR1 SNHLY and CDR2 FYNNEI. The chain's CDR3 is CASKGSAGANVLTF. CDR3 in DNA: TGTGCCAGCAAAGGATCAGCTGGGGCCAACGTCCTGACTTTC.

Many counts were recorded for this clonotype. The genes are TRBV5-1 and TRBJ2-1, with 7 nucleotides matching TRBD1. V was clipped by 4 bases and J by 8 bases; unmatched bases: 9. CDR1 is SGHRS, CDR2 YFSETQ, per germline. This CDR3 region has 14 residues. CDR3 nucleotides: TGCGCCAGCAGCCCGGGACAGAAGGTGGATGAGCAGTTCTTC. Translation: CASSPGQKVDEQFF.

This clonotype came up many times. The J gene is TRBJ2-3, the V gene TRBV29-1; unclear D gene. V was shortened by 1 base and J by 2 bases, with 10 bases between the two germline ends. CDR1 is SQVTM, CDR2 ANQGSEA, per germline. The CDR3 has 14 residues. CDR3 region: CSVEGADNTDTQYF. Here the CDR3 DNA reads TGCAGCGTTGAAGGCGCAGATAACACAGATACGCAGTATTTT.

This clonotype was picked up a small number of times. The gene calls are TRBV9 and TRBJ1-2; D remains ambiguous. Germline-derived CDR1 and CDR2 are SGDLS and YYNGEE. Trimming shortened V by 0 bases and J by 4 bases, and 19 bases separated the two germline ends. CDR3 size: 17 residues. The CDR3 DNA reads as TGTGCCAGCAGCGTAGCTGGCGCGCGACATAATAGCTATGGCTACACCTTC. This encodes CASSVAGARHNSYGYTF.

In its sample, this clonotype was seen many times. The chain couples TRBV5-1 to TRBJ2-3; 7 nucleotides agree with TRBD2. The CDR3 loop spans 15 amino acids. V lost 0 bases to trimming and J lost 2 bases; unmatched junction nucleotides: 3. Germline CDR1 SGHRS, CDR2 YFSETQ. This CDR3 reads CASSLAGGITDTQYF. CDR3 DNA: TGCGCCAGCAGCTTGGCCGGGGGGATCACAGATACGCAGTATTTT.

V gene TRBV11-2 combines with J gene TRBJ1-2; 7 bases are shared with TRBD1. Germline V CDR1 and CDR2: SGHAT, FQNNGV. This CDR3 is built from 13 residues. V was clipped by 5 bases and J by 5 bases; unmatched bases: 5. The CDR3 region is CASSTWDRYGYTF. CDR3 coding DNA: TGTGCCAGCAGCACCTGGGACAGATATGGCTACACCTTC.